This T cell receptor beta chain was documented in a study of persistence of HIV-infected CD4 T cells. Findings of the study overall: TCR analyses could not target the rare provirus-carrying CMV-responding cells.

Lysates of CMV-infected fibroblasts at around 9.9 ug/mL stimulated these cells. CD40L-negative CD69-negative CD45RO-high memory CD4+ T cells were sorted as populations depleted of antigen-responding cells. Donors had undetectable plasma HIV-1 RNA, under 50 copies/mL, for 4+ years. Before stimulation, PBMCs underwent CD8+ T cell depletion. The immunoSEQ assay was version 4, run in survey mode. TCRdb's copy holds only in-frame clones and misses some; the assay was immunoSEQ multiplex PCR. This table has tens of thousands of clones, around 72% appearing once. This clone has more than one count but fewer than ten. Antigen: not known. This CDR3 comprises 15 residues. Germline V gives CDR1 SGDLS, CDR2 YYNGEE. J was trimmed by 8 bases and V by 0 bases; bases with no gene match: 10.

The chain links TRBV9 to TRBJ1-2; 7 bases align to TRBD1. The sequencing here drew on CD4+ T cells sorted from PBMCs after approximately 19-hour stimulation, taken from a patient who received antiretroviral therapy. The sequence was collected from an adult man with HIV who was CMV-seropositive. The CDR3 is CASSVEGGASVGYTF. The CDR3 DNA follows: TGTGCCAGCAGCGTAGAAGGGGGCGCGAGCGTGGGCTACACCTTC.